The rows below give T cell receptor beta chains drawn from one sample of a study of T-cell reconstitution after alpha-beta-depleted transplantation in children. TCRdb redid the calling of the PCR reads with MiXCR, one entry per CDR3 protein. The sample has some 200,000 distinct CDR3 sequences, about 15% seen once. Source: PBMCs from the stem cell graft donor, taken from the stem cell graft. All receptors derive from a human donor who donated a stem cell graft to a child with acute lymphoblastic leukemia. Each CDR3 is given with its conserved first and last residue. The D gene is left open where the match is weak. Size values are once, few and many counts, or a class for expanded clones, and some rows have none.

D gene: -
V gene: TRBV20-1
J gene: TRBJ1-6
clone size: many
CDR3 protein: CSARSLQDSPLHF
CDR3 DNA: TGCAGTGCTAGGAGCTTGCAGGATTCACCCCTCCACTTT

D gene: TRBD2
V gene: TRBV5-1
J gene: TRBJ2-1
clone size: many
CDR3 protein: CASSPGTSGRANNEQFF
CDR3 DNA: TGCGCCAGCAGCCCCGGGACTAGCGGGAGGGCCAACAATGAGCAGTTCTTC

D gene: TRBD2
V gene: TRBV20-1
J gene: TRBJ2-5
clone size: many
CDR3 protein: CSAASSGSGETQYF
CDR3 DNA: TGCAGTGCCGCTTCTAGCGGGAGTGGGGAGACCCAGTACTTC

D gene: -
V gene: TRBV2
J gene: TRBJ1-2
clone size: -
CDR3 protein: CASSVDRNYGYTF
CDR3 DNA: TGTGCCAGCAGCGTAGACAGGAACTATGGCTACACCTTC

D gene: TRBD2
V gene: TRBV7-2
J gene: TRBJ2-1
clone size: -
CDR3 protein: CASSKGKSGRIYNEQFF
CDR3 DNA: TGTGCCAGCAGCAAAGGAAAGAGCGGGAGGATCTACAATGAGCAGTTCTTC

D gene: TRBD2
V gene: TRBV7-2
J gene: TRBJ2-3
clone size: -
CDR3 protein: CASSRLAGGPENTQYF
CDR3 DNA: TGTGCCAGCAGCCGGCTAGCGGGAGGGCCCGAAAATACGCAGTATTTT

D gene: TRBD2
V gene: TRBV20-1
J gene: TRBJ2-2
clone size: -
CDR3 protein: CSAPLAGESTGELFF
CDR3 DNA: TGCAGTGCGCCACTAGCGGGAGAAAGCACCGGGGAGCTGTTTTTT

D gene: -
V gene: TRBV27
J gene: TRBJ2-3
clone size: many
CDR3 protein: CASSHRELRGDTQYF
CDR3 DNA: TGTGCCAGCAGTCACCGGGAGCTCCGGGGAGATACGCAGTATTTT

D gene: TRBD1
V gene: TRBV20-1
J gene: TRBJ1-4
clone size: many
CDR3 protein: CSAQSTGVEKLFF
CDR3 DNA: TGCAGTGCTCAGTCTACAGGGGTTGAAAAACTGTTTTTT

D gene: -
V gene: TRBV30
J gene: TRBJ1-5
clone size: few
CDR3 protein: CAWSSLGRPRQPQHF
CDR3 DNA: TGTGCCTGGAGTTCATTGGGGAGACCTCGGCAGCCCCAGCATTTT

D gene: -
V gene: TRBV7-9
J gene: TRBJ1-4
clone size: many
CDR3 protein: CASSYRATNEKLFF
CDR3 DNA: TGTGCCAGCAGCTACCGTGCAACTAATGAAAAACTGTTTTTT

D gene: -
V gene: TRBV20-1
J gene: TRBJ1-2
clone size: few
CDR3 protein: CSARGRGGAGGYTF
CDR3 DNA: TGCAGTGCTAGAGGCCGAGGGGGGGCGGGGGGCTACACCTTC

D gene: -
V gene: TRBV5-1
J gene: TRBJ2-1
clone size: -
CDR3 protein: CASSIVVGSYNEQFF
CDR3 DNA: TGCGCCAGCAGCATAGTGGTTGGATCCTACAATGAGCAGTTCTTC

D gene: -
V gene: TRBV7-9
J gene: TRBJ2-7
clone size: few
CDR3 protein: CASSLGTAVFGGEQYF
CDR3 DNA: TGTGCCAGCAGCTTAGGGACAGCCGTGTTCGGGGGCGAGCAGTACTTC

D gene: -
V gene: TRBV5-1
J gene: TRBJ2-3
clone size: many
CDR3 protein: CAILPRGGSTDTQYF
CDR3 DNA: TGCGCCATCCTCCCGAGGGGCGGTAGCACAGATACGCAGTATTTT

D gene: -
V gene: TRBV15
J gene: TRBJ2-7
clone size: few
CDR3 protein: CATSRTAYEQYF
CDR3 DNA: TGTGCCACCAGCAGGACAGCCTACGAGCAGTACTTC

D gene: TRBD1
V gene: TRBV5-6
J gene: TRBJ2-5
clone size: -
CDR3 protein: CASSLQGVGETQYF
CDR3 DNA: TGTGCCAGCAGCTTGCAGGGGGTTGGAGAGACCCAGTACTTC

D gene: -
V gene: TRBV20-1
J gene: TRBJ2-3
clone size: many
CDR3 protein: CSARVWDTQYF
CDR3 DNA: TGCAGTGCTAGAGTCTGGGATACGCAGTATTTT

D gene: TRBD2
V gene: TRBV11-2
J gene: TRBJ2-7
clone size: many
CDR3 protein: CASSLGGEPYEQYF
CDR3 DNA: TGTGCCAGCAGCTTGGGGGGGGAACCCTACGAGCAGTACTTC

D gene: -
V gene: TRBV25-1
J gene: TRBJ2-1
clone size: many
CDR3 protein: CASSPRVANNEQFF
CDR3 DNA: TGTGCCAGCAGTCCCCGGGTCGCTAACAATGAGCAGTTCTTC

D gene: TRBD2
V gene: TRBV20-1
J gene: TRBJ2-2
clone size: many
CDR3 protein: CSAAGTSGSGAGELFF
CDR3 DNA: TGCAGTGCGGCTGGGACTAGCGGGAGCGGGGCCGGGGAGCTGTTTTTT

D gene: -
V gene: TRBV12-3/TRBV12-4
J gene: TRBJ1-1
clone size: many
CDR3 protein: CASSVTYMNTEAFF
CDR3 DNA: TGTGCCAGCAGCGTCACGTACATGAACACTGAAGCTTTCTTT

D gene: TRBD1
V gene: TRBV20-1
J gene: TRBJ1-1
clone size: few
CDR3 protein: CSARDLTGGRGTEAFF
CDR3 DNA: TGCAGTGCTAGAGATTTAACAGGGGGACGAGGTACTGAAGCTTTCTTT

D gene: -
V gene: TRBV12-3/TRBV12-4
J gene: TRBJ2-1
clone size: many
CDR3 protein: CASSLVYNEQFF
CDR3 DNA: TGTGCCAGCAGTTTAGTCTACAATGAGCAGTTCTTC

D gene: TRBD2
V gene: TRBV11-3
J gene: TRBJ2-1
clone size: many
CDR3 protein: CASSFRWTSGAKGSYNEQFF
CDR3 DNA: TGTGCCAGCAGCTTTAGGTGGACTAGCGGGGCCAAGGGCTCCTACAATGAGCAGTTCTTC

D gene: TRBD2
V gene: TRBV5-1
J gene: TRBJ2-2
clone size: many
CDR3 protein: CASSWEAGANTGELFF
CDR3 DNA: TGCGCCAGCAGCTGGGAAGCGGGAGCGAACACCGGGGAGCTGTTTTTT

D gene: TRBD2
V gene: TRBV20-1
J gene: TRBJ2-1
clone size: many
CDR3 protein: CSASPRGLAGEQNEQFF
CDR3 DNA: TGCAGTGCTAGCCCCCGAGGACTAGCGGGAGAACAGAATGAGCAGTTCTTC

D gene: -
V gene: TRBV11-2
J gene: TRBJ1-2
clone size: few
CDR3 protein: CASRGELANYGYTF
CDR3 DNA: TGTGCCAGTAGAGGGGAGCTCGCTAACTATGGCTACACCTTC

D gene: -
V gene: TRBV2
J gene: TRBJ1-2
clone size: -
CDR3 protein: CASSEVQGGYTF
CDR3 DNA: TGTGCCAGCAGTGAAGTGCAGGGAGGATACACCTTC

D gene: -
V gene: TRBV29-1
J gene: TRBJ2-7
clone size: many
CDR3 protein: CSVQDGVSYEQYF
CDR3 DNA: TGCAGCGTACAGGACGGTGTGTCCTACGAGCAGTACTTC

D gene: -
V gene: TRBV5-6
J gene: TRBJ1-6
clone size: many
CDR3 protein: CASSSRELYKSSPLHF
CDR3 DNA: TGTGCCAGCAGCTCCCGGGAATTGTATAAGAGTTCACCCCTCCACTTT

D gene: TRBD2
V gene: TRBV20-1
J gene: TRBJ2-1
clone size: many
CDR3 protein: CSAALGLVSHNEQFF
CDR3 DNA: TGCAGTGCTGCCCTCGGACTAGTCTCCCACAATGAGCAGTTCTTC

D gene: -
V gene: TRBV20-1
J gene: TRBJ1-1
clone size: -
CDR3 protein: CSAYKTLQRTEAFF
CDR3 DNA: TGCAGTGCTTATAAGACCCTCCAGAGGACTGAAGCTTTCTTT

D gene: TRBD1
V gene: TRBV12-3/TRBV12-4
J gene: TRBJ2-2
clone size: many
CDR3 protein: CASSLPGGNTGELFF
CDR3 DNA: TGTGCCAGCAGTTTACCAGGGGGGAACACCGGGGAGCTGTTTTTT

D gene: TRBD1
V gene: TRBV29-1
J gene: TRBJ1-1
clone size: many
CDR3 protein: CSVGKASGTGSEAFF
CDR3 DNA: TGCAGCGTTGGTAAAGCGTCCGGGACAGGTTCTGAAGCTTTCTTT

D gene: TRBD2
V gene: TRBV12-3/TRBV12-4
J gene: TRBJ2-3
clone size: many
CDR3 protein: CASSFHFPRGLSGRKQYF
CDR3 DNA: TGTGCCAGCAGTTTTCACTTTCCCAGAGGGCTATCCGGGAGGAAGCAGTATTTT

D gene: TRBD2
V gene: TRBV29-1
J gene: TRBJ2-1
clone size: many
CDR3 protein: CSPLGLAGFDEQFF
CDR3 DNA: TGCAGCCCCCTGGGACTAGCGGGCTTCGATGAGCAGTTCTTC

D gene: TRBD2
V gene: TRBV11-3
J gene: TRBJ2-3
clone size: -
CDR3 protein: CASSLELAGYSTDTQYF
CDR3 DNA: TGTGCCAGCAGCTTAGAACTAGCGGGATATAGCACAGATACGCAGTATTTT

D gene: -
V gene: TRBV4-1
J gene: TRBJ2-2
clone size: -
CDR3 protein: CASSLGPTGSTGELFF
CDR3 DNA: TGCGCCAGCAGCTTAGGTCCGACGGGATCAACCGGGGAGCTGTTTTTT

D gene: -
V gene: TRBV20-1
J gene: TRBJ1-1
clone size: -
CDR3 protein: CSASSGLRGTEAFF
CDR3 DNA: TGCAGTGCTAGCTCGGGTCTAAGAGGCACTGAAGCTTTCTTT

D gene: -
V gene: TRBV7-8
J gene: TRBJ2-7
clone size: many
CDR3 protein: CASSLATGTLSYEQYF
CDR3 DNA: TGTGCCAGCAGCTTAGCAACCGGGACACTCTCCTACGAGCAGTACTTC